These 21 T cell receptor beta chains came from one sample sequenced in a study of human T cells and chemical hapten exposure. TCRdb ran MiXCR on the RACE reads and lists one entry per CDR3 protein. The table includes 55,000 to 75,000 distinct CDR3 sequences, around 11% detected once. Time point denoted: patch test 3, about 24 weeks after DPC sensitization. Documented treatment: therapeutic diphenylcyclopropenone sensitization with weekly scalp DPC. Material: whole blood, obtained in connection with sensitization to the hapten diphenylcyclopropenone (DPC). Receptors originate from a man younger than 45 with alopecia areata. Some clones in this sample may be carry-over from other donors' samples.

This rearrangement joins TRBV7-2 to TRBJ1-5; no reliable D call. Germline CDR1 SGHTA, CDR2 FQGNSA. CDR3 length equals 13 residues. The germline V and J ends were trimmed by 1 base and 10 bases, with 11 bases remaining between them. The CDR3 DNA reads TGTGCCAGCAGCTTAGAACAGTCACGTCCCCAGCATTTT. Its translation is CASSLEQSRPQHF.

This clonotype was seen only a few times. This rearrangement joins TRBV5-5 to TRBJ2-3; D unclear. Looked up from germline, CDR1 is SGHKS and CDR2 is YYEKEE (reference sequence). Trimming took 6 bases from V and 4 from J, leaving 12 bases between them. CDR3 size: 13 residues. This chain's CDR3 is CASKSGTADTQYF. The CDR3 DNA reads as TGTGCCAGCAAGTCAGGAACAGCAGATACGCAGTATTTT. The whole variable domain, remainder taken from reference TRBV5-5 and TRBJ2-3, is DAGVTQSPTHLIKTRGQQVTLRCSPISGHKSVSWYQQVLGQGPQFIFQYYEKEERGRGNFPDRFSARQFPNYSSELNVNALLLGDSALYLCASKSGTADTQYFGPGTRLTVL.

This chain uses TRBV24-1 with TRBJ2-1, with unresolved D. V was clipped by 3 bases and J by 5 bases, with 10 bases between them. CDR3 length: 14 residues. Germline V CDR1 and CDR2: KGHDR, SFDVKD. CDR3 sequence: CATSDPAAHNEQFF. CDR3 nucleotide sequence: TGTGCCACCAGTGATCCGGCCGCTCACAATGAGCAGTTCTTC.

The rearrangement joins TRBV2 to TRBJ2-1; 8 bases are shared with TRBD1. V gave up 5 bases and J gave up 5 bases; unmatched junction bases: 14. CDR3 size: 17 residues. Germline lookup yields CDR1 SNHLY and CDR2 FYNNEI. CDR3 region: CASSRIATGVMDNEQFF. Here the CDR3 DNA reads TGTGCCAGCAGTAGGATCGCGACAGGGGTAATGGACAATGAGCAGTTCTTC.

This clonotype was detected ten times or more. V gene TRBV27 combines with J gene TRBJ1-1; perhaps TRBD1 as D (5 bases). Germline V gives CDR1 MNHEY, CDR2 SMNVEV (reference sequence). Trimming removed 5 bases from V and 1 base from J, with 14 bases in between. The CDR3 consists of 15 residues. The CDR3 loop is CASSLTPGENTEAFF. CDR3 bases: TGTGCCAGCAGTCTGACTCCGGGGGAGAACACTGAAGCTTTCTTT.

This clonotype showed up many times. V usage is TRBV11-2 and J usage is TRBJ2-2; no firm D call. This CDR3 region has 12 residues. V was trimmed by 2 bases and J by 7 bases, leaving 5 bases between them. CDR1 SGHAT and CDR2 FQNNGV come from the germline V gene. The CDR3 coding sequence is TGTGCCAGCAGCTTAACAAGCGGGGAGCTGTTTTTT. It specifies CASSLTSGELFF.

This clonotype was counted only a few times. The rearrangement joins TRBV29-1 to TRBJ1-1; 7 bases match TRBD1. The V gene end was trimmed by 7 bases and the J gene end by 4 bases; junction bases not matched to a gene: 6. In germline, CDR1 is SQVTM, CDR2 ANQGSEA. The CDR3 sequence is 12 residues long. CDR3 residues: CSGGQSLTEAFF. The CDR3 region has the DNA TGCAGCGGGGGACAGAGTCTCACTGAAGCTTTCTTT. The variable domain in full, with the rest retrieved from reference TRBV29-1 and TRBJ1-1, is SAVISQKPSRDICQRGTSLTIQCQVDSQVTMMFWYRQQPGQSLTLIATANQGSEATYESGFVIDKFPISRPNLTFSTLTVSNMSPEDSSIYLCSGGQSLTEAFFGQGTRLTVV.

The chain carries TRBV7-2 and TRBJ2-2, with 8 bases identical to TRBD1. The CDR3 extends over 16 amino acids. Unmatched junction bases numbered 8, after V lost 5 bases and J lost 3 bases. Germline-derived CDR1 and CDR2 are SGHTA and FQGNSA. As DNA, the CDR3 is TGTGCCAGCAGCCTACAGGGGGGCCCGGACACCGGGGAGCTGTTTTTT. Translation gives CASSLQGGPDTGELFF.

In this sample, this clonotype turned up many times. The chain has TRBV6-4 and TRBJ2-3; the D gene is possibly TRBD2 (7 bases). CDR3 size: 17 residues. The germline V gene has CDR1 MRHNA and CDR2 SNTAGT. V dropped 3 bases and J dropped 2 bases, with 18 bases sitting between them. DNA of the CDR3: TGTGCCAGCAGTGAGAGAGGGCGGGGGCCTTTCACAGATACGCAGTATTTT. As protein: CASSERGRGPFTDTQYF.

This clonotype was counted between two and nine times. The chain carries TRBV5-1 and TRBJ2-7; 9 bases map to TRBD1. Germline V gene sequence: CDR1 SGHRS, CDR2 YFSETQ. V shed 3 bases, J shed 3 bases, and the junction held 7 bases outside the gene matches. The CDR3 is 15 residues long. CDR3 sequence reads: CASSSRDRDVYEQYF. CDR3 in DNA: TGCGCCAGCAGCTCCCGGGACAGGGACGTCTACGAGCAGTACTTC.

Ten or more counts support this clonotype. The rearrangement links TRBV20-1 to TRBJ2-2, with TRBD2 as a possible D gene (5 bases). Germline lookup yields CDR1 DFQATT and CDR2 SNEGSKA (reference sequence). V shed 3 bases and J shed 0 bases, with 8 bases lying between them. The CDR3 sequence is 14 residues long. CDR3 in amino acids: CSASPGANTGELFF. CDR3 DNA: TGCAGTGCTAGTCCCGGGGCGAACACCGGGGAGCTGTTTTTT.

In this sample, this clonotype turned up many times. CDR3 sequence: CSASVASYEQYF. The CDR3 DNA reads TGCAGTGCTAGCGTCGCCTCCTACGAGCAGTACTTC. The rearrangement joins TRBV20-1 to TRBJ2-7; D unresolved. This CDR3 region has 12 residues. Germline CDR1 reads DFQATT; CDR2 reads SNEGSKA (reference sequence). The germline V and J ends were trimmed by 3 bases and 0 bases, with 6 bases remaining between them.

This clonotype was counted many times. This chain links TRBV7-9 with TRBJ2-1; D gene unclear. The ends were cut back, 2 bases at V and 7 bases at J, with 3 bases in the middle. Germline-derived CDR1 and CDR2 are SEHNR and FQNEAQ (reference sequence). This CDR3 is built from 11 residues. The CDR3 reads CASSLKNEQFF. In DNA form, the CDR3 reads TGTGCCAGCAGCTTAAAGAATGAGCAGTTCTTC.

This clonotype occurred a few times. The chain uses TRBV6-6 and TRBJ1-4, with 7 bases identical to TRBD1. V was clipped by 6 bases and J by 2 bases; unmatched bases: 9. The CDR3 covers 16 residues. The germline V gene encodes CDR1 MNHNY and CDR2 SVGAGI (reference sequence). In nucleotides, the CDR3 is TGTGCCAGCAGCCGGCTCCAGGGGGGCACTAATGAAAAACTGTTTTTT. Its protein product is CASSRLQGGTNEKLFF.

This clonotype was counted at least ten times. J is TRBJ2-4 and V is TRBV19, with D tentatively TRBD1 (6 bases). V was clipped by 8 bases and J by 8 bases, with 22 bases between them. CDR1 and CDR2 from the germline V gene are LNHDA and SQIVND (reference sequence). The CDR3 has 15 residues. The CDR3 loop reads CASADAGARRDIQYF. CDR3 coding DNA: TGTGCCAGTGCCGACGCAGGGGCGAGGCGGGACATTCAGTACTTC.

In its sample, this clonotype was seen a few times. This chain connects TRBV18 to TRBJ1-5; D is unclear. Germline loops: CDR1 KGHSH, CDR2 LQKENI. There are 12 residues in the CDR3. V was clipped by 5 bases and J by 7 bases, with 9 bases between them. In nucleotides, the CDR3 is TGTGCCAGCTCAGTCCAGAGGCAGCCCCAGCATTTT. This codes for CASSVQRQPQHF. The variable domain in full, completed from reference TRBV18 and TRBJ1-5, reads NAGVMQNPRHLVRRRGQEARLRCSPMKGHSHVYWYRQLPEEGLKFMVYLQKENIIDESGMPKERFSAEFPKEGPSILRIQQVVRGDSAAYFCASSVQRQPQHFGDGTRLSIL.

This clonotype was seen many times. This rearrangement joins TRBV29-1 to TRBJ2-1; 8 bases agree with TRBD2. CDR3 length: 12 amino acids. The trim removed 5 bases at V and 9 bases at J, leaving 6 bases unmatched. Germline-derived CDR1 and CDR2 are SQVTM and ANQGSEA. The DNA for the CDR3 is TGCAGCGTTCCGGGGGGGCCAAGTGAGCAGTTCTTC. Translating it yields CSVPGGPSEQFF.

This clonotype has more than one count but fewer than ten. V usage is TRBV7-2 and J usage is TRBJ2-4, with unresolved D. CDR1 is SGHTA and CDR2 is FQGNSA in the germline V gene. The V end was cut by 3 bases, the J end by 1 base, with 7 bases between. The CDR3 contains 14 residues. DNA of the CDR3: TGTGCCAGCAGCTTTGCCCGCGCCAAAAACATTCAGTACTTC. This codes for CASSFARAKNIQYF.

On this clonotype: With a much larger clone just one base away, this may be a read error. The chain uses TRBV7-9 and TRBJ1-5; perhaps TRBD1 as D (5 bases). The CDR3 has 13 residues. CDR1 and CDR2 (germline): SEHNR, FQNEAQ (reference sequence). The CDR3: CVSTGATGQPQHF. For the CDR3, the DNA is TGTGTCAGCACTGGGGCCACGGGGCAGCCCCAGCATTTT.

This clonotype came up many times. This sequence joins TRBV30 and TRBJ1-6, with no clear D. Trimming shortened V by 4 bases and J by 3 bases, and 13 bases separated the two germline ends. Germline V CDR1 and CDR2: GTSNPN, SVGIG (reference sequence). This CDR3 has 15 amino acids. This CDR3 reads CAWNGGGDYNSPLHF. CDR3 coding DNA: TGTGCCTGGAACGGCGGCGGAGACTATAATTCACCCCTCCACTTT.

This rearrangement joins TRBV6-6 to TRBJ1-2; D might be TRBD1 (6 bases). From germline, CDR1 is MNHNY and CDR2 SVGAGI (reference sequence). The CDR3 has 15 residues. V was cut by 2 bases and J by 8 bases, with 18 bases left in between. The CDR3 spells CASSYVPSTGRGYTF. CDR3 in DNA: TGTGCCAGCAGTTACGTCCCCTCAACAGGGAGAGGCTACACCTTC.